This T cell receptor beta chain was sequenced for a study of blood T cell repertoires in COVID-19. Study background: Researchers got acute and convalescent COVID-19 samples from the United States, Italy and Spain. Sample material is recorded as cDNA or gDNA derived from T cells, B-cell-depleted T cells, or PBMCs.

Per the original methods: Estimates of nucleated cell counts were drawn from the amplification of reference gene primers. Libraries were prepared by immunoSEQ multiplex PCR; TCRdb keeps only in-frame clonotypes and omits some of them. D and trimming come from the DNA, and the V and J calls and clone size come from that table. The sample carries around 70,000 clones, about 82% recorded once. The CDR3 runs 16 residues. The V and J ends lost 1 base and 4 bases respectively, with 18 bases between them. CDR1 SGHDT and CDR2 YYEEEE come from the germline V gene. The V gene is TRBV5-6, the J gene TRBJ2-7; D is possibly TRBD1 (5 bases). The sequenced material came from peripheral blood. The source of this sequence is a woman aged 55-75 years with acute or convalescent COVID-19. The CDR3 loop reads CASSLLTGDMNYEQYF. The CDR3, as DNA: TGTGCCAGCAGCTTGCTAACAGGCGATATGAATTACGAGCAGTACTTC.